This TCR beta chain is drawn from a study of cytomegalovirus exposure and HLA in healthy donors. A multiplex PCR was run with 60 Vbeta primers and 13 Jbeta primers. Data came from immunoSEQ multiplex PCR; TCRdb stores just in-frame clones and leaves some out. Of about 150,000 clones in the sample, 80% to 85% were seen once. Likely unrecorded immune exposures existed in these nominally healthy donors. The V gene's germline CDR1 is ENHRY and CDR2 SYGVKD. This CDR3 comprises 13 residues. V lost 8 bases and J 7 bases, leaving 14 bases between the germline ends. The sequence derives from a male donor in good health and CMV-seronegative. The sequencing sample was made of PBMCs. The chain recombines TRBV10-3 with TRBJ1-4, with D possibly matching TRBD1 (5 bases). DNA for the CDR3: TGTGCCATCCGTCCCCAGGGACTTGAAAAACTGTTTTTT. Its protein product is CAIRPQGLEKLFF.